A selection of T cell receptor beta chains follows, all from one sample in a study of radiation and T cells in renal cell carcinoma. The method was immunoSEQ multiplex PCR; TCRdb's version includes in-frame clones alone and lacks a portion of them. This table has 75,000 to 95,000 clones, approximately 80% appearing once. The sample in question was blood, obtained from a patient whose treatment included radiotherapy and nephrectomy. The receptor set was obtained from a man between 50 and 59 years old with renal cell carcinoma. CDR3s include the opening cysteine and the closing phenylalanine or tryptophan. The D gene is left open where the match is weak. A row's size may be missing; if present it is once, few, many or a size class.

J | size | V | D | CDR3 | DNA
TRBJ2-2 | - | TRBV5-1 | TRBD2 | CASSLGGRAETGELFF | TGCGCCAGCAGCTTGGGCGGGAGGGCCGAAACCGGGGAGCTGTTTTTT
TRBJ1-5 | - | TRBV5-6 | - | CASSFGGMQPQHF | TGTGCCAGCAGCTTCGGGGGAATGCAGCCCCAGCATTTT
TRBJ2-1 | - | TRBV28 | - | CASSLVGGLAPEQFF | TGTGCCAGCAGTTTGGTTGGCGGTTTGGCCCCTGAGCAGTTCTTC
TRBJ2-1 | few | TRBV19 | - | CASSPTGGTHEQFF | TGTGCCAGTAGTCCGACAGGAGGGACGCATGAGCAGTTCTTC
TRBJ2-5 | - | TRBV5-4 | TRBD2 | CASSFGTSGSQETQYF | TGTGCCAGCAGCTTCGGGACTAGCGGATCACAAGAGACCCAGTACTTC
TRBJ1-2 | once | TRBV30 | - | CAWSRRTDYGYTF | TGTGCCTGGAGCCGGAGAACCGACTATGGCTACACCTTC
TRBJ1-2 | - | TRBV19 | TRBD1 | CASRPDRGDYGYTF | TGTGCCAGTAGGCCCGACAGGGGAGACTATGGCTACACCTTC
TRBJ2-6 | - | TRBV7-2 | - | CASSAYRFGLSGANVLTF | TGTGCCAGCAGCGCCTACAGGTTCGGGCTCTCTGGGGCCAACGTCCTGACTTTC
TRBJ2-5 | once | TRBV5-1 | - | CASSSLGTLQETQYF | TGCGCCAGCAGCTCGCTCGGGACACTACAAGAGACCCAGTACTTC
TRBJ2-5 | - | TRBV4-1 | - | CASSQDYRGRSGTQETQYF | TGCGCCAGCAGCCAAGATTATCGAGGGAGATCGGGGACACAAGAGACCCAGTACTTC
TRBJ2-5 | - | TRBV19 | TRBD1 | CATRDSQETQYF | TGTGCCACCCGGGACAGCCAAGAGACCCAGTACTTC
TRBJ1-2 | - | TRBV30 | - | CAWSVPPTYGYTF | TGTGCCTGGAGTGTCCCTCCAACCTATGGCTACACCTTC
TRBJ2-3 | - | TRBV9 | - | CASSVDSSSSTDTQYF | TGTGCCAGCAGCGTAGACTCGTCCTCTAGCACAGATACGCAGTATTTT
TRBJ2-3 | - | TRBV19 | TRBD1 | CASSRITGGVTTDTQYF | TGTGCCAGTAGCAGGATAACAGGGGGAGTTACGACAGATACGCAGTATTTT
TRBJ2-1 | - | TRBV19 | - | CASRGPGVEQFF | TGTGCCAGTAGGGGGCCGGGGGTGGAACAGTTCTTC
TRBJ2-1 | - | TRBV4-1 | - | CASSQDGYNEQFF | TGCGCCAGCAGCCAAGACGGGTACAATGAGCAGTTCTTC
TRBJ1-5 | once | TRBV5-1 | - | CASSLGEGGNQPQHF | TGCGCCAGCAGCTTGGGAGAGGGAGGTAATCAGCCCCAGCATTTT
TRBJ2-7 | - | TRBV19 | - | CASSIDGLFSYEQYF | TGTGCCAGTAGTATAGACGGGCTGTTCTCCTACGAGCAGTACTTC
TRBJ2-7 | - | TRBV27 | TRBD1 | CASRTGAYEQYF | TGTGCCAGTAGGACAGGGGCCTACGAGCAGTACTTC
TRBJ2-7 | - | TRBV5-1 | - | CASSLSRLESYEQYF | TGCGCCAGCAGCTTGAGCAGACTAGAGTCCTACGAGCAGTACTTC
TRBJ2-7 | - | TRBV20-1 | - | CSAWNYEQYF | TGCAGTGCCTGGAATTACGAGCAGTACTTC
TRBJ2-7 | once | TRBV6-5 | - | CASSFPGTVEQYF | TGTGCCAGCAGTTTTCCGGGGACGGTCGAGCAGTACTTC
TRBJ1-4 | - | TRBV19 | - | CASSITATNEKLFF | TGTGCCAGTAGTATTACAGCAACTAATGAAAAACTGTTTTTT
TRBJ2-5 | - | TRBV7-3 | - | CASSLGMTEIQYF | TGTGCCAGCAGCTTAGGAATGACGGAAATCCAGTACTTC
TRBJ1-2 | - | TRBV4-2 | - | CASSQVEVVRGYTF | TGTGCCAGCAGCCAAGTGGAGGTCGTCCGTGGCTACACCTTC
TRBJ2-3 | - | TRBV7-9 | - | CASSLFMHTDTQYF | TGTGCCAGCAGCTTATTTATGCACACAGATACGCAGTATTTT
TRBJ2-2 | - | TRBV7-3 | - | CASSPLGTGELFF | TGTGCCAGCAGCCCACTCGGCACCGGGGAGCTGTTTTTT
TRBJ2-1 | - | TRBV4-1 | - | CASSQGSGRYNEQFF | TGCGCCAGCAGCCAGGGTTCGGGAAGGTACAATGAGCAGTTCTTC
TRBJ1-2 | - | TRBV5-1 | - | CASSPSEVLYGYTF | TGCGCCAGCAGCCCATCCGAGGTTCTCTATGGCTACACCTTC
TRBJ1-3 | - | TRBV20-1 | - | CSCGTGNTIYF | TGCTCATGCGGCACTGGAAACACCATATATTTT
TRBJ2-2 | - | TRBV5-4 | - | CASSLQNTGELFF | TGTGCCAGCAGCCTCCAGAACACCGGGGAGCTGTTTTTT
TRBJ2-7 | - | TRBV2 | TRBD2 | CASNERGAYEQYF | TGTGCCAGCAATGAGCGGGGGGCCTACGAGCAGTACTTC
TRBJ1-1 | once | TRBV18 | - | CASSPPGLPNTEAFF | TGTGCCAGCTCACCACCAGGTCTCCCCAACACTGAAGCTTTCTTT
TRBJ2-7 | - | TRBV11-3 | - | CASSLSQGTSYEQYF | TGTGCCAGCAGCTTATCGCAGGGGACCTCCTACGAGCAGTACTTC
TRBJ2-4 | once | TRBV11-1 | - | CASSAGRGAVRKNIQYF | TGTGCCAGCAGCGCGGGACGGGGGGCGGTTCGTAAAAACATTCAGTACTTC
TRBJ2-4 | - | TRBV9 | - | CASSPTYKNIQYF | TGTGCCAGCAGCCCTACGTACAAAAACATTCAGTACTTC
TRBJ1-2 | - | TRBV2 | TRBD1 | CASRGTGSNYGYTF | TGTGCCAGCAGGGGGACAGGGTCTAACTATGGCTACACCTTC
TRBJ2-7 | - | TRBV5-1 | - | CASSLALTTGEQYF | TGCGCCAGCAGCTTAGCCCTTACTACGGGCGAGCAGTACTTC
TRBJ1-6 | - | TRBV9 | - | CASSAIGSPLHF | TGTGCCAGCAGCGCCATTGGCTCACCCCTCCACTTT
TRBJ2-3 | - | TRBV4-2 | TRBD1 | CASSQPGQGLSDTQYF | TGTGCCAGCAGCCAACCGGGACAGGGCCTCAGCGATACGCAGTATTTT
TRBJ2-7 | once | TRBV7-3 | - | CASSSPISTRVPSSYEQYF | TGTGCCAGCAGCTCCCCCATCTCGACTAGGGTGCCCTCTTCCTACGAGCAGTACTTC